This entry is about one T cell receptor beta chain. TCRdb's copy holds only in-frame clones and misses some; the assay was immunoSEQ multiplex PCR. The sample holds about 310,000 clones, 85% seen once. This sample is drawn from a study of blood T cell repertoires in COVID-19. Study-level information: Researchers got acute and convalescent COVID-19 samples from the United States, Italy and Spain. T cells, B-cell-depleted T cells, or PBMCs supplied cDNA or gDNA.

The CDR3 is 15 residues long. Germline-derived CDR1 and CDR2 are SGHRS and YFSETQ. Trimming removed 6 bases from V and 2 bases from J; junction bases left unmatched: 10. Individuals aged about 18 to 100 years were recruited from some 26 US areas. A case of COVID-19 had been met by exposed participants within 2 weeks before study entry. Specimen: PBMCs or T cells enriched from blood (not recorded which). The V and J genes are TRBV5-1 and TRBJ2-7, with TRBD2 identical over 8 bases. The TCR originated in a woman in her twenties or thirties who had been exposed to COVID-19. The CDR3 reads CASMVRAGGPYEQYF. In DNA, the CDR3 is TGCGCCAGCATGGTAAGGGCGGGGGGACCCTACGAGCAGTACTTC.